One sample yielded the 26 T cell receptor beta chains listed below, sequenced in a study of post-analysis software for immune sequencing data. General observations from the study: Patients showed TRBV5-6, TRBV5-1 and TRBV20-1 among about five TRBV segments more frequent than in controls.

The TCR beta cDNA libraries contained unique molecular identifiers. TCRdb re-analysed the PCR reads in MiXCR, keeping a single row per CDR3 protein. The data show around 400,000 distinct CDR3 sequences, roughly 38% seen once. For these receptors, no antigen is known. Sample: blood. The origin of the receptors is a girl between 10 and 17 years old with multiple sclerosis.

This chain connects TRBV12-3 or TRBV12-4 to TRBJ1-6; 9 bases match TRBD1. V lost 5 bases to trimming and J lost 9 bases; unmatched junction nucleotides: 17. This CDR3 region has 18 residues. The DNA for the CDR3 is TGTGCCAGCAGTCGGGCCGGGACAGGGCCCTTCGGGGCTTCACCCCTCCACTTT. Translating it yields CASSRAGTGPFGASPLHF.

The chain joins TRBV4-1 to TRBJ2-7; 10 positions agree with TRBD2. This CDR3 is 16 amino acids long. Losses at the gene ends were 4 bases for V and 1 base for J; bases not matched to a gene: 7. The germline CDR1 and CDR2 sequences are MGHRA and YSYEKL. CDR3 sequence: CASSPLGLAASYEQYF. DNA for the CDR3: TGCGCCAGCAGCCCTTTAGGACTAGCGGCTTCCTACGAGCAGTACTTC.

The chain links TRBV29-1 to TRBJ2-7; D gene unclear. The CDR3 extends over 11 amino acids. Deletions cut 4 bases from V and 6 bases from J, with 10 bases between. Germline lookup yields CDR1 SQVTM and CDR2 ANQGSEA. CDR3 protein: CSVVSPGEQYF. The CDR3 DNA sequence: TGCAGCGTTGTCAGTCCTGGCGAGCAGTACTTC.

V and J are TRBV12-3 or TRBV12-4 and TRBJ2-5, with D hard to call. The CDR3 has 14 residues. V gave up 3 bases and J gave up 0 bases, with 8 bases separating them. The CDR3 loop is CASSFWANQETQYF. DNA for the CDR3: TGTGCCAGCAGTTTTTGGGCAAACCAAGAGACCCAGTACTTC.

This clonotype showed up just a few times. The chain has TRBV6-5 and TRBJ1-4; D call uncertain. Germline CDR1 and CDR2: MNHEY and SVGAGI. The V gene lost 0 bases and the J gene lost 5 bases, with 10 bases spanning the gap. The CDR3 is 15 amino acids. The CDR3 region has the DNA TGTGCCAGCAGTTACTCACGGCCGCCCAATGAAAAACTGTTTTTT. This gives the protein CASSYSRPPNEKLFF.

This clonotype was counted between two and nine times. This sequence joins TRBV7-9 and TRBJ2-7, with no clear D. Per germline, CDR1 SEHNR and CDR2 FQNEAQ (reference sequence). The V end was cut by 4 bases, the J end by 6 bases, with 7 bases between. This CDR3 spans 11 amino acids. CDR3 region: CASSSESEQYF. The DNA for the CDR3 is TGTGCCAGCAGCTCCGAATCCGAGCAGTACTTC. The whole variable domain, filled in from reference TRBV7-9 and TRBJ2-7, reads DTGVSQNPRHKITKRGQNVTFRCDPISEHNRLYWYRQTLGQGPEFLTYFQNEAQLEKSRLLSDRFSAERPKGSFSTLEIQRTEQGDSAMYLCASSSESEQYFGPGTRLTVT.

CDR3 in amino acids: CASSPLGLNGGYEQYF. Written as DNA, the CDR3 is TGTGCCAGCAGCCCCCTCGGACTAAATGGTGGCTACGAGCAGTACTTC. The V and J genes are TRBV4-2 and TRBJ2-7; weak D call: TRBD2 (6 bases). V lost 4 bases and J 3 bases, leaving 19 bases between the germline ends. Germline V lookup: CDR1 LGHNA, CDR2 YNFKEQ. This CDR3 is built from 16 residues.

The V gene is TRBV7-8, the J gene TRBJ2-5, with TRBD2 identical over 15 bases. Per the germline V gene, CDR1 is SGHVS and CDR2 is FQNEAQ. Trimming removed 5 bases from V and 4 bases from J; junction bases left unmatched: 5. The length of the CDR3 is 16 residues. CDR3 region: CASSRTSGGAGETQYF. CDR3 nucleotide sequence: TGTGCCAGCAGCCGGACTAGCGGGGGGGCCGGAGAGACCCAGTACTTC.

The table lists this clonotype with many counts. This chain links TRBV4-2 with TRBJ2-5, with TRBD2 matching 7 bases. CDR1 is LGHNA, CDR2 YNFKEQ, per germline. There are 15 residues in the CDR3. V shed 2 bases, J shed 1 base, and the junction held 4 bases outside the gene matches. The chain's CDR3 is CASSQTRGTQETQYF. In DNA form, the CDR3 reads TGTGCCAGCAGCCAAACGCGGGGGACCCAAGAGACCCAGTACTTC.

The sample holds a few counts of this clonotype. The chain couples TRBV24-1 to TRBJ1-2, with D uncertain. The V end lost 3 bases, the J end lost 3 bases, and 13 bases lay between the germline ends. CDR3 length: 15 amino acids. Germline V CDR1 and CDR2: KGHDR, SFDVKD. CDR3 in DNA: TGTGCCACCAGTGATCCCCACGGCCAGGACTATGGCTACACCTTC. Translating it yields CATSDPHGQDYGYTF.

As DNA, the CDR3 is TGCGCCAGCAGCCAAGATCAAAGCAACGCCTTCTATGGCTACACCTTC. As protein: CASSQDQSNAFYGYTF. The rearrangement links TRBV4-1 to TRBJ1-2; D unclear. The CDR3 runs 16 residues. CDR1 is MGHRA, CDR2 YSYEKL, per germline. Between the trimmed V and J ends, which lost 0 bases and 4 bases, there was a span of 15 bases.

The chain recombines TRBV15 with TRBJ2-4, with D unresolved. The germline gives CDR1 LNHNV, CDR2 YYDKDF (reference sequence). CDR3 length: 16 residues. V shed 0 bases and J shed 0 bases, with 9 bases lying between them. The CDR3 is CATSREGSLAKNIQYF. The CDR3 bases are TGTGCCACCAGCAGAGAAGGCAGCCTAGCCAAAAACATTCAGTACTTC. Complete variable domain (other parts from reference TRBV15 and TRBJ2-4): DAMVIQNPRYQVTQFGKPVTLSCSQTLNHNVMYWYQQKSSQAPKLLFHYYDKDFNNEADTPDNFQSRRPNTSFCFLDIRSPGLGDTAMYLCATSREGSLAKNIQYFGAGTRLSVL.

The chain joins TRBV5-1 to TRBJ1-6; TRBD1 aligns across 7 bases. CDR1 and CDR2 from the germline V gene are SGHRS and YFSETQ. The CDR3 runs to 16 residues. After removal of 4 bases from V and 7 bases from J, the junction contained 11 bases not matched to a gene. The chain's CDR3 is CASSLPLQGRNSPLHF. The CDR3 DNA reads as TGCGCCAGCAGCCTCCCCTTACAGGGGAGGAATTCACCCCTCCACTTT.

This chain's CDR3 is CASSSARDRVQYF. For the CDR3, the DNA is TGTGCCAGCAGCTCAGCCCGGGACAGGGTGCAGTACTTC. J is TRBJ2-7 and V is TRBV7-2, with 9 bases lining up with TRBD1. This CDR3 has 13 residues. CDR1 is SGHTA and CDR2 is FQGNSA in the germline V gene. The J segment lost 9 bases and the V segment lost 4 bases, leaving 7 bases of the junction unmatched.

The table lists this clonotype with a few counts. The CDR3 nucleotides are TGTGCCAGCAGCCCAGGTGGTGTAACCTACGAGCAGTACTTC. Its protein is CASSPGGVTYEQYF. The chain employs TRBV7-2 and TRBJ2-7; D is undetermined. Trimming left V 5 bases short and J 2 bases short, with 13 bases between. This CDR3 is built from 14 residues. Looked up from germline, CDR1 is SGHTA and CDR2 is FQGNSA.

The chain uses TRBV20-1 and TRBJ1-2; D is unclear. Trimming removed 2 bases from V and 4 bases from J, with 14 bases in between. CDR1 is DFQATT and CDR2 is SNEGSKA in the germline V gene (reference sequence). The CDR3 has 14 residues. The CDR3 protein is CSARREGESYGYTF. As DNA, the CDR3 is TGCAGTGCTAGAAGGGAGGGCGAAAGCTATGGCTACACCTTC.

The chain has TRBV25-1 and TRBJ1-2; 7 bases align to TRBD1. The V gene's germline CDR1 is MGHDK and CDR2 SYGVNS. This CDR3 comprises 12 residues. V dropped 7 bases and J dropped 6; count of bases not matched to a gene: 5. The CDR3 region is CASNGQVDGYTF. The CDR3 bases are TGTGCCAGCAACGGACAGGTGGATGGCTACACCTTC.

V gene TRBV6-6 combines with J gene TRBJ1-5; 9 bases align to TRBD1. With 2 bases clipped from V and 7 bases from J, the junction kept 9 bases outside the gene matches. The CDR3 is 16 amino acids. CDR1 and CDR2 (germline): MNHNY, SVGAGI (reference sequence). CDR3 coding DNA: TGTGCCAGCAGTTACGACGGACAGGGGTCGAGGCAGCCCCAGCATTTT. Amino acid sequence: CASSYDGQGSRQPQHF.

V usage is TRBV20-1 and J usage is TRBJ2-7; 10 bases align to TRBD2. V dropped 0 bases and J dropped 8; count of bases not matched to a gene: 10. CDR1 is DFQATT, CDR2 SNEGSKA, per germline (reference sequence). This CDR3 comprises 15 residues. CDR3 in DNA: TGCAGTGCTAGAGATAGGGTAGCGGGGGGACCCAAGCAGTACTTC. Translation gives CSARDRVAGGPKQYF.

The chain links TRBV20-1 to TRBJ2-2; possibly TRBD1 for D (5 bases). Per germline, CDR1 DFQATT and CDR2 SNEGSKA (reference sequence). Trimming pared 6 bases from V and 4 bases from J, leaving 18 bases between. The CDR3 covers 15 residues. CDR3 sequence: CSAEPRVASTGELFF. Written as DNA, the CDR3 is TGCAGTGCGGAACCCAGGGTGGCGAGCACCGGGGAGCTGTTTTTT.

The chain links TRBV10-3 to TRBJ2-2; 7 bases line up with TRBD1. Trimming at V came to 1 base and at J to 2 bases, leaving 1 base not matched to a gene. Germline CDR1 reads ENHRY; CDR2 reads SYGVKD. This CDR3 contains 15 residues. The DNA for the CDR3 is TGTGCCATCAGTGAGTGGGACAGAAACACCGGGGAGCTGTTTTTT. Translating gives CAISEWDRNTGELFF.

The V and J genes are TRBV6-1 and TRBJ2-3, with D possibly being TRBD2 (7 bases). This CDR3 spans 17 amino acids. Trimming took off 6 bases at V and 0 bases at J, with 19 bases between the two ends. CDR1 is MNHNS and CDR2 is SASEGT in the germline V gene. CDR3 bases: TGTGCCAGCAGGTGGAGGGGGGGGGAACCTAGCACAGATACGCAGTATTTT. Translated, it gives CASRWRGGEPSTDTQYF.

CDR3 DNA: TGTGCCAGCAGCCAAGACCAGCGGGGGACAGGCCAAAGGTACTTC. The encoded protein is CASSQDQRGTGQRYF. The chain recombines TRBV14 with TRBJ2-7; D is possibly TRBD1 or TRBD2 (8 bases each). CDR3 length: 15 residues. The V end lost 0 bases, the J end lost 12 bases, and 21 bases lay between the germline ends. Looked up from germline, CDR1 is SGHDN and CDR2 is FVKESK. The full variable domain, rest sourced from reference TRBV14 and TRBJ2-7, is EAGVTQFPSHSVIEKGQTVTLRCDPISGHDNLYWYRRVMGKEIKFLLHFVKESKQDESGMPNNRFLAERTGGTYSTLKVQPAELEDSGVYFCASSQDQRGTGQRYFGPGTRLTVT.

Regarding this clonotype: A much more abundant neighbour one base away suggests this may be a read error. The J gene is TRBJ2-3, the V gene TRBV28; the D gene is possibly TRBD1 (5 bases). The germline gives CDR1 MDHEN, CDR2 SYDVKM. The CDR3 runs to 17 residues. CDR3 in amino acids: CTSSLRPDQGRADTQYF. The CDR3, as DNA: TGTACCAGCAGTTTACGACCTGATCAGGGAAGGGCAGATACGCAGTATTTT.

The chain combines TRBV12-3 or TRBV12-4 with TRBJ2-1, with D perhaps TRBD1 (5 bases). This CDR3 has 14 residues. Trimming took 7 bases from V and 9 from J, leaving 19 bases between them. For the CDR3, the DNA is TGTGCCAGCACCCCCGGGCAGGGTCGGACTGAGCAGTTCTTC. Translated, it gives CASTPGQGRTEQFF.

V is TRBV6-6 and J is TRBJ1-4; 8 positions match TRBD1. The junction had 7 bases not matched to a gene; V was cut back by 2 bases and J by 8 bases. CDR1 and CDR2 (germline): MNHNY, SVGAGI (reference sequence). There are 15 residues in the CDR3. As DNA, the CDR3 is TGTGCCAGCAGTTACCGACAGGGGAGGGAAGAAAAACTGTTTTTT. Its protein product is CASSYRQGREEKLFF.